Below, one TCR beta chain is given with its context. The antigen is not known. The CDR3 spans 18 residues. Losses at the gene ends were 0 bases for V and 2 bases for J; bases not matched to a gene: 13. Per germline, CDR1 DFQATT and CDR2 SNEGSKA (reference sequence). Each CDR3 protein is one row after TCRdb ran MiXCR on the reads. There are hundreds of thousands of distinct CDR3 sequences in the sample; 24% occur only once, and approximately 8% lies in the top ten. The entry originates in a study of T cell repertoires in cytomegalovirus infection. On the study more broadly: Public TCR beta signature analysis indicated the presence of both CMV infection and matching HLA type.

Broader study findings: HLA-C-restricted TCR beta clonotypes specific for CMV led the ex vivo response. There were carriers of CMV plus the relevant HLA, and cumulative public TCR beta family frequency identified them.

This receptor was obtained from a human donor in good health (CMV status not recorded). Some clones in this sample may be carry-over from other donors' samples. The V and J genes are TRBV20-1 and TRBJ2-5; 9 nucleotides agree with TRBD1. Sequencing used CD8+ T cells from PBMCs. CDR3 protein: CSARDRNLPGQGQETQYF. CDR3 DNA: TGCAGTGCTAGAGATCGAAACCTCCCCGGACAGGGGCAAGAGACCCAGTACTTC.